The next 21 T cell receptor beta chains were all read from a single sample in a study of glioma-infiltrating T cells. Amplification of TCR alpha and beta CDR3 regions from RNA used iRepertoire nested multiplex PCR. TCRdb reanalysed the multiplex PCR reads using MiXCR and keeps one entry per CDR3 protein. In the table there are approximately 100,000 distinct CDR3 sequences, less than 30% of which are singletons. Sequencing was carried out using glioma tissue, nonneoplastic brain tissue, or PBMCs (not recorded which). The receptors stem from a human donor with low-grade glioma or glioblastoma, undergoing nonglioma brain surgery, or in good health (not recorded which).

This clonotype was observed many times. The V gene is TRBV2, the J gene TRBJ1-6; 7 bases are shared with TRBD1. CDR3 size: 14 residues. J was trimmed by 4 bases and V by 8 bases; bases with no gene match: 5. Germline CDR1 is SNHLY and CDR2 is FYNNEI. DNA for the CDR3: TGTGCCAGCGGTACGACAGGGTATAATTCACCCCTCCACTTT. Residues: CASGTTGYNSPLHF. The complete variable domain, with remaining parts taken from reference TRBV2 and TRBJ1-6, reads EPEVTQTPSHQVTQMGQEVILRCVPISNHLYFYWYRQILGQKVEFLVSFYNNEISEKSEIFDDQFSVERPDGSNFTLKIRSTKLEDSAMYFCASGTTGYNSPLHFGNGTRLTVT.

Many counts were recorded for this clonotype. V and J are TRBV25-1 and TRBJ2-7, with 9 positions matching TRBD1. The CDR3 length is 19 residues. J lost 0 bases, V lost 5 bases, and 17 bases had no gene match. Germline loops: CDR1 MGHDK, CDR2 SYGVNS. The CDR3 DNA reads TGTGCCAGCAGTTCTCAGGGGGACAGGGTAAAGGGCTACTCCTACGAGCAGTACTTC. This sequence encodes CASSSQGDRVKGYSYEQYF.

Comments on this clonotype: At one end the junction does not follow the germline gene, possibly because of a read error. The chain links TRBV6-2 or TRBV6-3 to TRBJ1-2; the D is unclear. The CDR3 runs to 14 residues. Germline CDR1 reads MNHEY; CDR2 reads SVGEGT. CDR3: CASSYCQLNYGYTF. The DNA of the CDR3 is TGCGCCAGCAGTTACTGCCAGCTTAACTATGGCTACACCTTC.

This clonotype occurred many times. The chain employs TRBV29-1 and TRBJ2-3, with D perhaps being TRBD1 or TRBD2 (6 bases each). The ends were cut back, 5 bases at V and 4 bases at J, with 19 bases in the middle. This CDR3 is built from 15 residues. In germline, CDR1 is SQVTM, CDR2 ANQGSEA. As DNA, the CDR3 is TGCAGCGTTCGACCCCGGGGGCTGCGAGCAGATACGCAGTATTTT. Protein product: CSVRPRGLRADTQYF.

This clonotype was observed at least ten times. The rearrangement uses TRBV6-1 and TRBJ2-3; 12 nucleotides align to TRBD2. V was clipped by 6 bases and J by 6 bases; unmatched bases: 10. CDR1 is MNHNS and CDR2 is SASEGT in the germline V gene. This CDR3 is built from 16 residues. DNA for the CDR3: TGTGCCAGCAGGTCGACTAGCGGGGGACGGCCGGATACGCAGTATTTT. Translated, it gives CASRSTSGGRPDTQYF.

This chain joins TRBV5-5 and TRBJ2-7; D is ambiguous. The V gene's germline CDR1 is SGHKS and CDR2 YYEKEE (reference sequence). Trimming removed 0 bases from V and 2 bases from J, with 6 bases in between. This CDR3 has 13 residues. The DNA for the CDR3 is TGTGCCAGCAGCTTGGCCGTAACCTACGAGCAGTACTTC. Protein product: CASSLAVTYEQYF.

This clonotype was observed a handful of times. The chain's CDR3 is CASSRDSRNEQFF. CDR3 nucleotides: TGTGCCAGCAGCAGGGACTCCCGCAATGAGCAGTTCTTC. This chain uses TRBV5-6 with TRBJ2-1, with a weak D call TRBD2 (6 bases). Deletions cut 4 bases from V and 6 bases from J, with 11 bases between. CDR3 size: 13 residues. Germline CDR1 is SGHDT and CDR2 is YYEEEE.

Remarks on this clonotype: Since a much larger clone is just one base distant, this may be a read error. The chain uses TRBV7-2 and TRBJ2-1; 10 bases are a match to TRBD2. Germline V gives CDR1 SGHTA, CDR2 FQGNSA. V shed 6 bases and J 4 bases; nucleotides not matched to a gene: 9. The CDR3 contains 16 residues. The CDR3 reads CASRLWLAGAYNEQFF. The CDR3 coding sequence is TGTGCCAGCAGGCTATGGCTAGCGGGGGCGTACAATGAGCAGTTCTTC.

This clonotype was counted ten times or more. The CDR3: CASSSDRILRYGYTF. CDR3 DNA sequence: TGTGCCAGCAGTTCCGACAGGATCCTGCGCTATGGCTACACCTTC. The J gene is TRBJ1-2, the V gene TRBV11-3; weak D call: TRBD1 (6 bases). Trimming removed 6 bases from V and 4 bases from J, with 18 bases in between. The germline gives CDR1 SGHNT, CDR2 YENEEA. The CDR3 loop spans 15 amino acids.

The table lists this clonotype with many counts. The chain joins TRBV25-1 to TRBJ1-2; perhaps TRBD1 as D (5 bases). Looked up from germline, CDR1 is MGHDK and CDR2 is SYGVNS. CDR3 size: 13 residues. Trimming removed 4 bases from V and 7 bases from J, with 13 bases in between. This chain's CDR3 is CASSAWAGLGYTF. The CDR3, as DNA: TGTGCCAGCAGTGCCTGGGCGGGGCTTGGCTACACCTTC.

The chain couples TRBV28 to TRBJ2-7, with a weak D call TRBD1 (6 bases). The length of the CDR3 is 14 residues. Germline CDR1 MDHEN, CDR2 SYDVKM. Trimming took 6 bases from V and 2 from J, leaving 14 bases between them. The CDR3 here is CASSETGFPYEQYF. CDR3 sequence (DNA): TGTGCCAGCAGCGAAACAGGGTTCCCCTACGAGCAGTACTTC.

In its sample, this clonotype was seen many times. The J gene is TRBJ2-2, the V gene TRBV20-1; no reliable D call. V was cut by 6 bases and J by 1 base, with 15 bases left in between. This CDR3 contains 15 residues. Germline V gene sequence: CDR1 DFQATT, CDR2 SNEGSKA (reference sequence). The CDR3 coding sequence is TGCAGTGCACACGCATTTAACTTGAACACCGGGGAGCTGTTTTTT. Translation: CSAHAFNLNTGELFF.

In its sample, this clonotype was seen a few times. The rearrangement joins TRBV18 to TRBJ2-1; the D gene is possibly TRBD2 (5 bases). The CDR3 consists of 16 residues. Germline V gene lookup returns CDR1 KGHSH and CDR2 LQKENI. Trimming took 2 bases from V and 0 from J, leaving 11 bases between them. CDR3 protein: CASSPVLGSSYNEQFF. CDR3 sequence (DNA): TGTGCCAGCTCACCAGTTTTGGGGAGCTCCTACAATGAGCAGTTCTTC.

With respect to this clonotype: This may be a read error: a much more frequent sequence differs by one nucleotide. The J gene is TRBJ1-5, the V gene TRBV7-2, with D tentatively TRBD1 (6 bases). Germline CDR1 SGHTA, CDR2 FQGNSA. The CDR3 is 17 residues long. V shed 6 bases and J shed 1 base, with 19 bases lying between them. The CDR3 nucleotides read TGTGCCAGCAGAGCGGGGGGCGTGGGCCGGAGCAATCAGCCCCAGCATTTT. This codes for CASRAGGVGRSNQPQHF.

This clonotype was recorded many times. This chain uses TRBV7-9 with TRBJ2-1, with 12 bases matching TRBD1. V lost 3 bases, J lost 3 bases, and 12 bases stayed unmatched. The CDR3 is 19 amino acids. Germline V gives CDR1 SEHNR, CDR2 FQNEAQ (reference sequence). The CDR3 DNA follows: TGTGCCAGCAGCTTGCCCGGGGGGACAGGGGGCATTGGCTACAATGAGCAGTTCTTC. It yields the protein CASSLPGGTGGIGYNEQFF.

V is TRBV20-1 and J is TRBJ2-1; unclear D gene. V lost 8 bases and J 8 bases, leaving 16 bases between the germline ends. The germline CDR1 and CDR2 sequences are DFQATT and SNEGSKA (reference sequence). This CDR3 contains 12 residues. The chain's CDR3 is CSKDGVRDEQFF. CDR3 DNA sequence: TGCAGTAAAGATGGGGTTCGTGATGAGCAGTTCTTC.

This clonotype was observed at least ten times. The rearrangement uses TRBV7-3 and TRBJ1-1; the D is unclear. Germline assignment: CDR1 SGHTA and CDR2 FQGTGA. The V end was cut by 5 bases, the J end by 4 bases, with 11 bases between. The CDR3 totals 13 residues. This CDR3 is CASSPNPSTEAFF. The CDR3 nucleotides are TGTGCCAGCAGCCCAAATCCGAGCACTGAAGCTTTCTTT.

This clonotype was seen many times. The rearrangement joins TRBV7-2 to TRBJ2-7, with 12 bases fitting TRBD2. Germline V lookup: CDR1 SGHTA, CDR2 FQGNSA. The length of the CDR3 is 16 residues. After removal of 1 base from V and 4 bases from J, the junction contained 5 bases not matched to a gene. CDR3 amino acids: CASSLEALAGGYEQYF. The CDR3 nucleotides read TGTGCCAGCAGCTTAGAGGCGCTAGCGGGGGGGTACGAGCAGTACTTC. Drawing the rest from reference TRBV7-2 and TRBJ2-7, the complete variable domain is GAGVSQSPSNKVTEKGKDVELRCDPISGHTALYWYRQSLGQGLEFLIYFQGNSAPDKSGLPSDRFSAERTGGSVSTLTIQRTQQEDSAVYLCASSLEALAGGYEQYFGPGTRLTVT.

This clonotype has ten or more counts. The chain couples TRBV7-9 to TRBJ2-7; the D gene could be TRBD1 or TRBD2 (5 bases each). Trimming removed 5 bases at V and 1 base at J, with 15 bases between. Germline CDR1 SEHNR, CDR2 FQNEAQ (reference sequence). The CDR3 has 15 amino acids. CDR3 DNA: TGTGCCAGCAGCCAATCCGGGACGCTATCCTACGAGCAGTACTTC. It translates to CASSQSGTLSYEQYF.

The sample holds a few counts of this clonotype. The chain has TRBV7-9 and TRBJ2-1; 10 positions agree with TRBD1. CDR3 length: 15 residues. V was clipped by 3 bases and J by 6 bases; unmatched bases: 5. From germline, CDR1 is SEHNR and CDR2 FQNEAQ (reference sequence). The CDR3 loop reads CASSFGQGVLNEQFF. The CDR3 DNA reads TGTGCCAGCAGCTTCGGACAGGGGGTACTCAATGAGCAGTTCTTC.

This clonotype showed up many times. The gene calls are TRBV7-2 and TRBJ1-2, with D unresolved. The CDR3 contains 13 residues. Germline V gene lookup returns CDR1 SGHTA and CDR2 FQGNSA. Trimming took off 2 bases at V and 7 bases at J, with 11 bases between the two ends. CDR3 loop: CASSLPLEGGYTF. DNA of the CDR3: TGTGCCAGCAGCTTACCCCTAGAAGGTGGCTACACCTTC.